One T cell receptor (beta chain) is described in this entry. The entry originates in a study of human T cells and chemical hapten exposure. TCRdb processed the RACE reads anew with MiXCR; each CDR3 protein has one entry. Of about 97,000 distinct CDR3 sequences listed, 25% to 35% were seen once; the top ten hold around 10%. As for time point: patch test 3, about 24 weeks after DPC sensitization. Treatment denoted: therapeutic diphenylcyclopropenone sensitization with weekly scalp DPC. This receptor was obtained from a man aged 35-49 years with alopecia areata. Some clones in this sample may be carry-over from other donors' samples. The material sequenced was whole blood, taken in connection with sensitization to the hapten diphenylcyclopropenone (DPC).

This CDR3 is CASRTSTGSNQPQHF. The CDR3 coding sequence is TGTGCCAGTAGAACATCCACAGGTAGCAATCAGCCCCAGCATTTT. The rearrangement joins TRBV19 to TRBJ1-5, with D possibly TRBD1 on 5 matching bases. The CDR3 has 15 residues. CDR1 is LNHDA, CDR2 SQIVND, per germline (reference sequence). The V end was cut by 6 bases, the J end by 0 bases, with 12 bases between. The variable domain in full, with the rest retrieved from reference TRBV19 and TRBJ1-5, is DGGITQSPKYLFRKEGQNVTLSCEQNLNHDAMYWYRQDPGQGLRLIYYSQIVNDFQKGDIAEGYSVSREKKESFPLTVTSAQKNPTAFYLCASRTSTGSNQPQHFGDGTRLSIL.